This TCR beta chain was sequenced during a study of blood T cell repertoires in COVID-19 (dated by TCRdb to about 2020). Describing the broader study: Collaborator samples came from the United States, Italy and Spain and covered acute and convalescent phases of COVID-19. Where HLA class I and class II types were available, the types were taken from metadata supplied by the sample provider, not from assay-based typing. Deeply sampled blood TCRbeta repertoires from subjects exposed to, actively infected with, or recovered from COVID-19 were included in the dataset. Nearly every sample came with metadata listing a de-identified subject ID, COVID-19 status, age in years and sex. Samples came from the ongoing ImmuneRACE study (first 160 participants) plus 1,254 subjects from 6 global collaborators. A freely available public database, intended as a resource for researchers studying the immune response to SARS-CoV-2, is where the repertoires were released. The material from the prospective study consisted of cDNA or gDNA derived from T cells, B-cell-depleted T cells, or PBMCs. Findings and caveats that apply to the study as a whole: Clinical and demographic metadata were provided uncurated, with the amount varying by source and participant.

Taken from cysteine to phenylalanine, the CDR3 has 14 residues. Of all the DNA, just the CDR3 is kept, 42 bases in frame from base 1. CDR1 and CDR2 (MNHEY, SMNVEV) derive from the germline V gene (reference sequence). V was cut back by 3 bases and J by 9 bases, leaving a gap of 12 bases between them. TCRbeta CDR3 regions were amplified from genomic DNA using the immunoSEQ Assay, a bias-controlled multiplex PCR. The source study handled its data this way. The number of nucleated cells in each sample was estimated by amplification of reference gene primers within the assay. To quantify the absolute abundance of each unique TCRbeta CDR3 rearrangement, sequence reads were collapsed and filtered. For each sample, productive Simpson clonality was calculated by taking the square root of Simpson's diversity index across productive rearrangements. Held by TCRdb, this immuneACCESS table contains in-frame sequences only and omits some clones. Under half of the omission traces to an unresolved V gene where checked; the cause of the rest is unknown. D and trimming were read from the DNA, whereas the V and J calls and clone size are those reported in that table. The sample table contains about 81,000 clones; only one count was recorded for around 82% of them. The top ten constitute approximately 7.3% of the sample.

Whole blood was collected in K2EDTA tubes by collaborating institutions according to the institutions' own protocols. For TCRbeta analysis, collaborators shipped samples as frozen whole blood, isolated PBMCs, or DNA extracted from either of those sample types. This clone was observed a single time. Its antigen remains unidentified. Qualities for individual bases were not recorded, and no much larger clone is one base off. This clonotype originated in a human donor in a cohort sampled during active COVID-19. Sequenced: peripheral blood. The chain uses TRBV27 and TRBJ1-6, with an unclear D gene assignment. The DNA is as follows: TGTGCCAGCAGTTTCCGGGAATACACTTCACCCCTCCACTTT. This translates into CASSFREYTSPLHF.